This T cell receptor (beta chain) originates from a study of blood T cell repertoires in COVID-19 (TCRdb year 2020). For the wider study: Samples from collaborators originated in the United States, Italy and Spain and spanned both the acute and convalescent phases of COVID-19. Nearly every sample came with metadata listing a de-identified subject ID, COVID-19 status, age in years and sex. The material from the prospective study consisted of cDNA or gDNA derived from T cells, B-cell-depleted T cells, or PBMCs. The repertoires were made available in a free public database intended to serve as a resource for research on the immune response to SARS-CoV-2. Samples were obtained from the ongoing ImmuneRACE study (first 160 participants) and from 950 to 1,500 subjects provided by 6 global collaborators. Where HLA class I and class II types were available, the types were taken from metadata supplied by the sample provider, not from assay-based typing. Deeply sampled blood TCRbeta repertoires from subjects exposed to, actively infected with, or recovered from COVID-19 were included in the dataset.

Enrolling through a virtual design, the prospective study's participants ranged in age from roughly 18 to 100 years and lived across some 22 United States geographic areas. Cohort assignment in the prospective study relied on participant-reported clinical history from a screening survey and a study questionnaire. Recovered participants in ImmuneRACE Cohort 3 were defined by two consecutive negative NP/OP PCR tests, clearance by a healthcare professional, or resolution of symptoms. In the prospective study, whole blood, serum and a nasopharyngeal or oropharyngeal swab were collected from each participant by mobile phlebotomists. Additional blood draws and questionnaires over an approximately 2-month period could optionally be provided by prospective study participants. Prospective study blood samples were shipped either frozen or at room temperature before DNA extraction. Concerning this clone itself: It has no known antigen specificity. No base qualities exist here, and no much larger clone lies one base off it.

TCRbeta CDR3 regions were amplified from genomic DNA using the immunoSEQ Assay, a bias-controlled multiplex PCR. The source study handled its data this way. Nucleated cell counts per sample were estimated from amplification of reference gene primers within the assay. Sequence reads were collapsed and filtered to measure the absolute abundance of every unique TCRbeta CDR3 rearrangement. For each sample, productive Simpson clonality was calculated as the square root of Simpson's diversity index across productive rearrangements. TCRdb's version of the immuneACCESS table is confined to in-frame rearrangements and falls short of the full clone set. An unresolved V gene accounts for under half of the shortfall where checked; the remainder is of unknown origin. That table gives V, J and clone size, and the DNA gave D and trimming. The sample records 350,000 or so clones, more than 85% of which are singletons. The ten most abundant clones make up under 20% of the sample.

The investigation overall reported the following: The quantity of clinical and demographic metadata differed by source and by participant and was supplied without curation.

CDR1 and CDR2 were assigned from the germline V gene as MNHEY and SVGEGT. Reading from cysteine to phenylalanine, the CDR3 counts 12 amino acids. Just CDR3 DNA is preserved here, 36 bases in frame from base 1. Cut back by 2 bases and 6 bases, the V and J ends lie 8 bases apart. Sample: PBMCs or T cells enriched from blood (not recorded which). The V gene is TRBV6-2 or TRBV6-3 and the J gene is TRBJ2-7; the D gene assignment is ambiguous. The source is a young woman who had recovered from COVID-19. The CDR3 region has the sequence CASSYSLLEQYF. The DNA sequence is TGTGCCAGCAGTTACAGCTTACTCGAGCAGTACTTC.